The present T cell receptor beta chain was sequenced within a study of OX40 agonist ivuxolimab in advanced cancers. The V and J ends lost 3 bases and 3 bases respectively, with 7 bases between them. In germline, CDR1 is SGHTA, CDR2 FQGTGA. The CDR3 has 13 amino acids. Profiled with immunoSEQ multiplex PCR; TCRdb holds only in-frame clones, not every one. This sample has some 74,000 clones, with 91% found just once. The rearrangement joins TRBV7-3 to TRBJ2-3; D is unclear. The sequence was collected from an adult with an advanced solid tumor such as melanoma, head and neck, liver or kidney cancer. The input for sequencing was CD4+ or CD8+ T cells sorted from blood, taken in a trial of the OX40 agonist ivuxolimab. CDR3 loop: CASSFGETDTQYF. CDR3 nucleotide sequence: TGTGCCAGCAGCTTCGGCGAGACAGATACGCAGTATTTT.